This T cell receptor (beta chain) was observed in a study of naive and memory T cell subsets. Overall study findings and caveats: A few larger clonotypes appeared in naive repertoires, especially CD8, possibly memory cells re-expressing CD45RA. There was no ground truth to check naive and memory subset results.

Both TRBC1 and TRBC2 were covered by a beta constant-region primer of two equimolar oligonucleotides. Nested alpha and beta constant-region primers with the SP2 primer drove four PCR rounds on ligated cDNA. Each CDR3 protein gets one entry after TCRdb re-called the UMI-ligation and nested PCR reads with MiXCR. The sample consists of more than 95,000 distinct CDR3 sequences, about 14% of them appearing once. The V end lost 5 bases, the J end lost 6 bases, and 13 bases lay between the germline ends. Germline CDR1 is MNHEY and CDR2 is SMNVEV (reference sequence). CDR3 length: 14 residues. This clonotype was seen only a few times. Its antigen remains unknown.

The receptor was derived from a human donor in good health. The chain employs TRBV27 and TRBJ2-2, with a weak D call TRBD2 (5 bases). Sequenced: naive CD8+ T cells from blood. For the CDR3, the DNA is TGTGCCAGCAGTCCGCCGGGATCGCCCGGGGAGCTGTTTTTT. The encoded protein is CASSPPGSPGELFF.